The 23 T cell receptor beta chains given below trace back to one sample, sequenced in a study of graft-versus-host responses after intestinal transplantation. The repertoire was sequenced with immunoSEQ multiplex PCR; TCRdb's copy has only in-frame clones and lacks some. The table has about 43,000 clones, over 85% seen once; the top ten hold about 1.4%. The material was PBMCs, obtained roughly 51 weeks after intestinal transplant. These receptors originate from a human patient who received an intestinal transplant, so some T cells may come from the graft donor.

The rearrangement links TRBV7-9 to TRBJ2-3, with 11 bases that match TRBD2. The CDR3 covers 16 residues. CDR1 and CDR2 from the germline V gene are SEHNR and FQNEAQ (reference sequence). Trimming removed 1 base from V and 2 bases from J; junction bases left unmatched: 2. The CDR3 region is CASSLVGLADTDTQYF. DNA for the CDR3: TGTGCCAGCAGCTTAGTGGGACTAGCGGACACAGATACGCAGTATTTT.

This chain connects TRBV5-1 to TRBJ2-5; D uncertain. The CDR3 extends over 13 amino acids. The V end lost 7 bases, the J end lost 0 bases, and 10 bases lay between the germline ends. Germline V gene sequence: CDR1 SGHRS, CDR2 YFSETQ. CDR3 loop: CASHPPDQETQYF. For the CDR3, the DNA is TGCGCCAGCCACCCGCCAGACCAAGAGACCCAGTACTTC.

CDR3 DNA: TGTGCCAGCAGTTTAGGGGACGGAGAGCTGTTTTTT. It is translated as CASSLGDGELFF. This sequence joins TRBV27 and TRBJ2-2; D possibly matches TRBD1 or TRBD2 (5 bases each). Germline V gene sequence: CDR1 MNHEY, CDR2 SMNVEV (reference sequence). This CDR3 spans 12 amino acids. Trimming took 2 bases from V and 11 from J, leaving 9 bases between them.

In DNA form, the CDR3 reads TGTGCCAGCAGTTTCAACCAGGGGGGTAGAGGCTACACCTTC. Translation: CASSFNQGGRGYTF. The genes are TRBV6-1 and TRBJ1-2; 7 positions match TRBD1. Germline CDR1 MNHNS, CDR2 SASEGT. CDR3 size: 14 residues. Germline trimming cut 5 bases from V and 8 bases from J; bases unmatched to any gene: 11.

V and J are TRBV11-2 and TRBJ2-1, with TRBD2 matching 12 bases. From germline, CDR1 is SGHAT and CDR2 FQNNGV. V lost 3 bases to trimming and J lost 9 bases; unmatched junction nucleotides: 9. CDR3 size: 16 residues. The CDR3 DNA follows: TGTGCCAGCAGCTTTTACCCTAGCGGGAGGGATGGTGAGCAGTTCTTC. Translation gives CASSFYPSGRDGEQFF.

The chain carries TRBV14 and TRBJ2-1, with 7 bases lining up with TRBD2. The CDR3 runs to 12 residues. Germline V lookup: CDR1 SGHDN, CDR2 FVKESK. The V and J ends lost 6 bases and 8 bases, in that order; junction bases with no gene match: 4. Written as DNA, the CDR3 is TGTGCCAGCAGTATGGGAGGGTATGAGCAGTTCTTC. Translation: CASSMGGYEQFF.

The chain uses TRBV7-3 and TRBJ2-7; TRBD2 agrees at 7 bases. Unmatched junction bases numbered 5, after V lost 2 bases and J lost 4 bases. The CDR3 is 14 residues long. The V gene's germline CDR1 is SGHTA and CDR2 FQGTGA. The CDR3 loop is CASSLAAGAYEQYF. The CDR3 DNA follows: TGTGCCAGCAGCTTAGCGGCGGGAGCGTACGAGCAGTACTTC.

The V call is TRBV30, the J call TRBJ2-7; 7 bases map to TRBD1. V was pared by 2 bases and J by 4 bases, with 11 bases of the junction left unmatched. CDR3 length: 15 amino acids. Germline lookup yields CDR1 GTSNPN and CDR2 SVGIG (reference sequence). The CDR3 is CAWSRTNRGRYEQYF. The CDR3 nucleotides are TGTGCCTGGAGTCGTACTAATAGGGGGCGGTACGAGCAGTACTTC.

The V gene is TRBV5-1, the J gene TRBJ1-2; no reliable D call. Deletions cut 3 bases from V and 2 bases from J, with 11 bases between. The CDR3 is 14 residues long. Germline CDR1 SGHRS, CDR2 YFSETQ. The CDR3 region has the DNA TGCGCCAGCAGCTCCTTTTCTAGCAACTATGGCTACACCTTC. The encoded protein is CASSSFSSNYGYTF. The variable domain in full, with the rest retrieved from reference TRBV5-1 and TRBJ1-2, is KAGVTQTPRYLIKTRGQQVTLSCSPISGHRSVSWYQQTPGQGLQFLFEYFSETQRNKGNFPGRFSGRQFSNSRSEMNVSTLELGDSALYLCASSSFSSNYGYTFGSGTRLTVV.

The rearrangement links TRBV5-5 to TRBJ2-7, with D unclear. The CDR3 sequence is 13 residues long. Trimming shortened V by 4 bases and J by 3 bases, and 11 bases separated the two germline ends. Per germline, CDR1 SGHKS and CDR2 YYEKEE (reference sequence). This CDR3 reads CASSTNPRYEQYF. The CDR3 nucleotides are TGTGCCAGCAGCACCAATCCCCGCTACGAGCAGTACTTC.

The V and J genes are TRBV7-9 and TRBJ2-1; TRBD1 might be the D (6 bases). This CDR3 has 14 residues. The V gene lost 1 base and the J gene lost 8 bases, with 12 bases spanning the gap. Germline V gene lookup returns CDR1 SEHNR and CDR2 FQNEAQ (reference sequence). The CDR3 DNA follows: TGTGCCAGCAGCTTAGTCGATGAGGGGGATGAGCAGTTCTTC. It is translated as CASSLVDEGDEQFF. Full variable domain (rest looked up from reference TRBV7-9 and TRBJ2-1): DTGVSQNPRHKITKRGQNVTFRCDPISEHNRLYWYRQTLGQGPEFLTYFQNEAQLEKSRLLSDRFSAERPKGSFSTLEIQRTEQGDSAMYLCASSLVDEGDEQFFGPGTRLTVL.

The chain joins TRBV6-5 to TRBJ2-3; perhaps TRBD2 as D (6 bases). V shed 6 bases and J shed 2 bases, with 12 bases lying between them. The CDR3 sequence is 14 residues long. CDR1 MNHEY and CDR2 SVGAGI come from the germline V gene. The DNA of the CDR3 is TGTGCCAGCAGCTTAGCGGATATCACAGATACGCAGTATTTT. Protein: CASSLADITDTQYF.

The chain employs TRBV6-1 and TRBJ1-6; the match to TRBD1 covers 8 bases. After removal of 5 bases from V and 6 bases from J, the junction contained 3 bases not matched to a gene. The V gene's germline CDR1 is MNHNS and CDR2 SASEGT. This CDR3 is built from 14 residues. The CDR3 is CASSNRGGNSPLHF. CDR3 bases: TGTGCCAGCAGTAACAGGGGGGGTAATTCACCCCTCCACTTT.

The chain joins TRBV5-1 to TRBJ1-1, with a weak D call TRBD1 (5 bases). Trimming removed 5 bases from V and 5 bases from J, with 7 bases in between. Germline V gene lookup returns CDR1 SGHRS and CDR2 YFSETQ. The CDR3 extends over 11 amino acids. In nucleotides, the CDR3 is TGCGCCAGCAGGTGGGGGACTGAAGCTTTCTTT. Protein: CASRWGTEAFF.

The V and J genes are TRBV10-3 and TRBJ2-3, with TRBD2 matching over 11 bases. CDR1 and CDR2 (germline): ENHRY, SYGVKD. The CDR3 sequence is 14 residues long. V shed 4 bases, J shed 3 bases, and the junction held 0 bases outside the gene matches. The CDR3 bases are TGTGCCATCAGTGGACTAGCGGGGACAGATACGCAGTATTTT. It yields the protein CAISGLAGTDTQYF.

This sequence joins TRBV14 and TRBJ1-1; no reliable D call. The germline V and J ends were trimmed by 4 bases and 2 bases, with 11 bases remaining between them. This CDR3 spans 14 amino acids. Germline lookup yields CDR1 SGHDN and CDR2 FVKESK. CDR3 region: CASSRRGGNTEAFF. The CDR3 region has the DNA TGTGCCAGCAGCCGTAGAGGCGGCAACACTGAAGCTTTCTTT.

The V gene is TRBV5-1, the J gene TRBJ1-1, with D unclear. Germline CDR1 and CDR2: SGHRS and YFSETQ. Trimming stripped 1 base from V and 6 bases from J, with 10 bases between. The CDR3 length is 13 residues. The CDR3 is CASSLLQKAEAFF. For the CDR3, the DNA is TGCGCCAGCAGCTTGTTACAGAAGGCTGAAGCTTTCTTT.

This clone came up once. The chain has TRBV7-3 and TRBJ2-2; a weak D match, TRBD1 (5 bases). The ends were cut back, 4 bases at V and 3 bases at J, with 15 bases in the middle. CDR3 length: 16 amino acids. Germline CDR1 and CDR2: SGHTA and FQGTGA. CDR3 DNA: TGTGCCAGCAGCTCAACACCCTCAGGGTACACCGGGGAGCTGTTTTTT. This codes for CASSSTPSGYTGELFF. The whole variable domain, filled in from reference TRBV7-3 and TRBJ2-2, reads GAGVSQTPSNKVTEKGKYVELRCDPISGHTALYWYRQSLGQGPEFLIYFQGTGAADDSGLPNDRFFAVRPEGSVSTLKIQRTERGDSAVYLCASSSTPSGYTGELFFGEGSRLTVL.

The sample holds one count of this clone. V and J are TRBV5-4 and TRBJ1-1; TRBD1 is a possible D gene (5 bases). Per germline, CDR1 SGHNT and CDR2 YYREEE (reference sequence). V was trimmed by 0 bases and J by 0 bases, leaving 12 bases between them. The CDR3 is 16 amino acids. The CDR3 loop is CASSLGIRGVNTEAFF. The CDR3 bases are TGTGCCAGCAGCTTGGGGATTCGGGGCGTGAACACTGAAGCTTTCTTT.

As DNA, the CDR3 is TGTGCCATCAGTGTCCGGGAGGAGGCCGAGCAGTACTTC. Amino acid sequence: CAISVREEAEQYF. The chain links TRBV10-3 to TRBJ2-7; 7 bases line up with TRBD2. The length of the CDR3 is 13 residues. Trimming removed 4 bases from V and 6 bases from J; junction bases left unmatched: 6. Germline V gene lookup returns CDR1 ENHRY and CDR2 SYGVKD.

V usage is TRBV10-2 and J usage is TRBJ2-1; tentatively, D is TRBD1 (6 bases). Trimming shortened V by 3 bases and J by 4 bases, and 16 bases separated the two germline ends. Looked up from germline, CDR1 is WSHSY and CDR2 is SAAADI. The CDR3 runs to 16 residues. The CDR3 spells CASSDGQGIAYNEQFF. CDR3 in DNA: TGCGCCAGCAGTGATGGGCAGGGGATTGCATACAATGAGCAGTTCTTC.

The V gene is TRBV7-7, the J gene TRBJ2-2; D remains unclear. CDR1 and CDR2 from the germline V gene are SSHAT and FNYEAQ (reference sequence). The CDR3 runs to 13 residues. V shed 4 bases and J shed 5 bases, with 8 bases lying between them. The CDR3 region has the DNA TGTGCCAGCAGCTCGCTTGTGACCGGGGAGCTGTTTTTT. Translating it yields CASSSLVTGELFF.

This rearrangement joins TRBV18 to TRBJ2-1; no firm D call. V lost 1 base and J 7 bases, leaving 2 bases between the germline ends. CDR1 KGHSH and CDR2 LQKENI come from the germline V gene. This CDR3 has 11 residues. The CDR3 sequence is CASSPRNEQFF. The CDR3 nucleotides are TGTGCCAGCTCACCACGGAATGAGCAGTTCTTC.